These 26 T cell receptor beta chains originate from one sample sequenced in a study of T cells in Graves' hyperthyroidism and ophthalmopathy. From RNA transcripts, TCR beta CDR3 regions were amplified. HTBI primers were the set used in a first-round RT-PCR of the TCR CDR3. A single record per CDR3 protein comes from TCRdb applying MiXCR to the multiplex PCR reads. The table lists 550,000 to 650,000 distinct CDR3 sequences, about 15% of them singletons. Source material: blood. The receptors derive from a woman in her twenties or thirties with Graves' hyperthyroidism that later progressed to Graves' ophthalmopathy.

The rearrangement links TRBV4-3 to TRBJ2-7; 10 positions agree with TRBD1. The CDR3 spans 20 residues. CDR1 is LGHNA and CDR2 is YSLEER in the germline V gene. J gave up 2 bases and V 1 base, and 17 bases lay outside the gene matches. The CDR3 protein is CASSQGVEGQGPPSTYEQYF. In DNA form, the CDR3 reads TGCGCCAGCAGCCAAGGGGTGGAGGGACAGGGGCCCCCTTCTACCTACGAGCAGTACTTC.

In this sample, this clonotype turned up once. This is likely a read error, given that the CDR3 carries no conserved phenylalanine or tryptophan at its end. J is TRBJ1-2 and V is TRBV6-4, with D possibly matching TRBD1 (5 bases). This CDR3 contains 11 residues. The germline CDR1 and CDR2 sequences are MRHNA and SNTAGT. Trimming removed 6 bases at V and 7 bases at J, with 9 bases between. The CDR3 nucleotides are TGTGCCAGCAGCAGGGATGGTGGCTACACCCTC. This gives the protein CASSRDGGYTL.

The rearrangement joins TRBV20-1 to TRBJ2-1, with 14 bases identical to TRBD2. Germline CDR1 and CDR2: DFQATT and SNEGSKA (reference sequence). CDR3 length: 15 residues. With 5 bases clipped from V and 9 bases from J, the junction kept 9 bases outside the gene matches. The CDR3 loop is CSAQPGLAGDVEQFF. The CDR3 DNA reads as TGCAGTGCTCAACCGGGACTAGCGGGAGATGTTGAGCAGTTCTTC.

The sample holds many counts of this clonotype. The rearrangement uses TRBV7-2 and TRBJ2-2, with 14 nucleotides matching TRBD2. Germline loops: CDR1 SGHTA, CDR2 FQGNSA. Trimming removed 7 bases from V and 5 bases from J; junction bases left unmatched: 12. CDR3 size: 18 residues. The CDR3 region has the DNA TGTGCCAGCATACAATACGGGACTAGCGGGAGTTTTACCGGGGAGCTGTTTTTT. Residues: CASIQYGTSGSFTGELFF.

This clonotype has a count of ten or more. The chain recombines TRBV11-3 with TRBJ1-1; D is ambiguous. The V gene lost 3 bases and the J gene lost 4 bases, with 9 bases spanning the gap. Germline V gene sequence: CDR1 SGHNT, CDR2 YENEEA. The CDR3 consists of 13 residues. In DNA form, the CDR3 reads TGTGCCAGCAGCTTTACCTTAAGCACTGAAGCTTTCTTT. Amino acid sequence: CASSFTLSTEAFF. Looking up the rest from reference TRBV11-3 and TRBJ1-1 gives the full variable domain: EAGVVQSPRYKIIEKKQPVAFWCNPISGHNTLYWYLQNLGQGPELLIRYENEEAVDDSQLPKDRFSAERLKGVDSTLKIQPAELGDSAVYLCASSFTLSTEAFFGQGTRLTVV.

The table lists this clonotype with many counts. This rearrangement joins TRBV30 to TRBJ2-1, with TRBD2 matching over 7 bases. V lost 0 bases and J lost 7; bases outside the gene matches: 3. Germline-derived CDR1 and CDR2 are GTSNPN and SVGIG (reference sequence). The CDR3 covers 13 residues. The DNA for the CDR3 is TGTGCCTGGAGTGTCGGGGAGGGAAATGAGCAGTTCTTC. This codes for CAWSVGEGNEQFF.

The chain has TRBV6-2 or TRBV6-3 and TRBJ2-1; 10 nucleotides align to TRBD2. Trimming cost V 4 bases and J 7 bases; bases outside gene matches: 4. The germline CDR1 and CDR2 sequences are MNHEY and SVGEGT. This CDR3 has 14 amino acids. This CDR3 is CASSSSGSGNEQFF. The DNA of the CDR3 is TGTGCCAGCAGTTCTAGCGGGAGTGGGAATGAGCAGTTCTTC.

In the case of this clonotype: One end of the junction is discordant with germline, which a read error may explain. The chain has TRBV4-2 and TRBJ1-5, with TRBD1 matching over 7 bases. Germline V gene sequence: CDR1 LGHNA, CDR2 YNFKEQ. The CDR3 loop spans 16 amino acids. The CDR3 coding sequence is TGTGCCAACAGCCAAGAGGGATGGGCCCAGGGGGAGCCCCAGCATTTT. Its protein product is CANSQEGWAQGEPQHF.

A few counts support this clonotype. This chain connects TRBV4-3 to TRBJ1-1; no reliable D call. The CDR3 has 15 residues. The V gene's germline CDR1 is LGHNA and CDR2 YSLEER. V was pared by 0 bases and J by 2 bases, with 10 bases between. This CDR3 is CASSQDPQVNTEAFF. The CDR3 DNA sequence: TGCGCCAGCAGCCAAGATCCCCAGGTAAACACTGAAGCTTTCTTT.

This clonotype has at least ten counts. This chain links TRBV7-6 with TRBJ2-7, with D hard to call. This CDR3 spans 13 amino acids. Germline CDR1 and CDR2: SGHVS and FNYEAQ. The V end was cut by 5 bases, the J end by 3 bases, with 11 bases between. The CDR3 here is CASSPTAGYEQYF. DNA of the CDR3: TGTGCCAGCAGCCCTACCGCAGGCTACGAGCAGTACTTC.

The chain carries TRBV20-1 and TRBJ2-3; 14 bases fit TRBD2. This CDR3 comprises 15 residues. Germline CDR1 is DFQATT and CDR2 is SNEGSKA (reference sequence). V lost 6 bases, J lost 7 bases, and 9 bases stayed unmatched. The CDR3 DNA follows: TGCAGTGCCCGGGGGACTAGCGGGAGATCAAATACGCAGTATTTT. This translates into CSARGTSGRSNTQYF.

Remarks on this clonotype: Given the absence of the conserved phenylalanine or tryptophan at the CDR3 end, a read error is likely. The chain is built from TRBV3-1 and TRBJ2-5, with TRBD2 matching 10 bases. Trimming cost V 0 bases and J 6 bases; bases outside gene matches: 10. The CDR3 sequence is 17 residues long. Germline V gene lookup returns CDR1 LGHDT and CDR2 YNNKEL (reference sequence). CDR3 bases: TGTGCCAGCAGCCAAGATGGAGTAGCGGGAGGCTCGCAGACCCAGTACGTC. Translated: CASSQDGVAGGSQTQYV.

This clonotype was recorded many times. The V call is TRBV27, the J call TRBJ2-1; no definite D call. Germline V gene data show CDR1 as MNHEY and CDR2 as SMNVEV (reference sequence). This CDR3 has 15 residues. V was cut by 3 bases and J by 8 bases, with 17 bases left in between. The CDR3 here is CASSLGPTSGDEQFF. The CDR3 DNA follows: TGTGCCAGCAGTTTGGGTCCCACCAGTGGGGATGAGCAGTTCTTC.

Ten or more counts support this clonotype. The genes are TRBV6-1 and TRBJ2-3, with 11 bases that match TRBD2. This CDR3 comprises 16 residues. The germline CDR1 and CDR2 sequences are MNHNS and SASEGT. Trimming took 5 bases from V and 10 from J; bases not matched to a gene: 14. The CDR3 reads CASSITSGSQPGSQYF. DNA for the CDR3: TGTGCCAGCAGTATCACTAGCGGGAGCCAACCCGGTTCGCAGTATTTT.

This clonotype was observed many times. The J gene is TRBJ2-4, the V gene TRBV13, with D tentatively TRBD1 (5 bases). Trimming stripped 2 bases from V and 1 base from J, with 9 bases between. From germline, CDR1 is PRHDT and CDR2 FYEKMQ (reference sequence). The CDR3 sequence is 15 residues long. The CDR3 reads CASSLRGGAKNIQYF. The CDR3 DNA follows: TGTGCCAGCAGCTTAAGGGGCGGCGCCAAAAACATTCAGTACTTC.

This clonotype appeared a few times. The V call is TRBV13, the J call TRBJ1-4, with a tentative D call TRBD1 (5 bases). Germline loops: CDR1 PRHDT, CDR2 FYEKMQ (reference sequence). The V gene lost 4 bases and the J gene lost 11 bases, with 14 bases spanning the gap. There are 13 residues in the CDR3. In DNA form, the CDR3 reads TGTGCCAGCAGCTCAGGGCCCGGAGGGAAACTGTTTTTT. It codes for CASSSGPGGKLFF. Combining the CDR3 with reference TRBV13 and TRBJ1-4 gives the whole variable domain AAGVIQSPRHLIKEKRETATLKCYPIPRHDTVYWYQQGPGQDPQFLISFYEKMQSDKGSIPDRFSAQQFSDYHSELNMSSLELGDSALYFCASSSGPGGKLFFGSGTQLSVL.

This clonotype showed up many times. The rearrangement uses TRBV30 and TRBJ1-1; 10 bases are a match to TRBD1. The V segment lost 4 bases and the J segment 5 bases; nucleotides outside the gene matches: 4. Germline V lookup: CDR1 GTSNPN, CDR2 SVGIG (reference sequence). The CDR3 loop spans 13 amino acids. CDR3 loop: CAWTRDRGTEAFF. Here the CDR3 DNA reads TGTGCCTGGACCCGGGACAGGGGTACTGAAGCTTTCTTT.

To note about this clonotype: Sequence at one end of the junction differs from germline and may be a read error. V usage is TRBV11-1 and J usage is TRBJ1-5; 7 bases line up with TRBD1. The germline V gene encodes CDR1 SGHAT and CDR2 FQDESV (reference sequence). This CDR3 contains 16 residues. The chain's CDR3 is CASSLGGTDSNQPQHF. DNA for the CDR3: TGCGCCAGCAGCTTGGGGGGGACAGATAGCAATCAGCCCCAGCATTTT.

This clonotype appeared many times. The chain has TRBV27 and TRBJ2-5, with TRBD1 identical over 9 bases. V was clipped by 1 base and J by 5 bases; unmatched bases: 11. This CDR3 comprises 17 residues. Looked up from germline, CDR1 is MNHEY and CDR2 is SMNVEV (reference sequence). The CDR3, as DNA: TGTGCCAGCAGTTTATGGTCGACAGGGGGAGGAGTGGAGACCCAGTACTTC. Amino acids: CASSLWSTGGGVETQYF.

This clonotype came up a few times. CDR3 region: CASGQGAQGDTQYF. DNA of the CDR3: TGTGCCAGCGGGCAGGGGGCGCAGGGAGATACGCAGTATTTT. This chain links TRBV6-1 with TRBJ2-3, with TRBD1 matching over 8 bases. Trimming at V came to 8 bases and at J to 5 bases, leaving 9 bases not matched to a gene. CDR1 MNHNS and CDR2 SASEGT come from the germline V gene. The CDR3 sequence is 14 residues long.

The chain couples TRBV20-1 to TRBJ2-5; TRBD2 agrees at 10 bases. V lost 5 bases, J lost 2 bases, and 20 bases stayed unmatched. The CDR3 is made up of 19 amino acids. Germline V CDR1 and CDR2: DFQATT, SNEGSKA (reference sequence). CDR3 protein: CSAGKPRYVLAGLQETQYF. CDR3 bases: TGCAGTGCTGGAAAACCGCGCTACGTACTAGCGGGACTTCAAGAGACCCAGTACTTC.

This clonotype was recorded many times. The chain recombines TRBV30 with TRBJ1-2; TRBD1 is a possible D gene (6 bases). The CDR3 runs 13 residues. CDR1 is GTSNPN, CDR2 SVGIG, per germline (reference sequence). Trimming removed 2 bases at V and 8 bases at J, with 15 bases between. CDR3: CAWSFSGDYGYTF. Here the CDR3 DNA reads TGTGCCTGGAGTTTCTCAGGGGATTACGGCTACACCTTC.

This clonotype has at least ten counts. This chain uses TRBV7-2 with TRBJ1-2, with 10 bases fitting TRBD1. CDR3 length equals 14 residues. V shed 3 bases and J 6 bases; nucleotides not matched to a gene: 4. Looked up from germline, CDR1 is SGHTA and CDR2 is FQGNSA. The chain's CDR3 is CASSFGDRGDGYTF. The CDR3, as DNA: TGTGCCAGCAGCTTCGGGGACAGGGGAGATGGCTACACCTTC. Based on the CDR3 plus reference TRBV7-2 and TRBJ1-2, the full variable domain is GAGVSQSPSNKVTEKGKDVELRCDPISGHTALYWYRQSLGQGLEFLIYFQGNSAPDKSGLPSDRFSAERTGGSVSTLTIQRTQQEDSAVYLCASSFGDRGDGYTFGSGTRLTVV.

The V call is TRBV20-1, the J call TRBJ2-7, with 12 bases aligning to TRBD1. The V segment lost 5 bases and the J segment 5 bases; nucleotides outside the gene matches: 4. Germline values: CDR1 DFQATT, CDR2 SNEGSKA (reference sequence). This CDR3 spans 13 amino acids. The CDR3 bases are TGCAGTGCTGGGGGACAGGGGGCCCACGAGCAGTACTTC. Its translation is CSAGGQGAHEQYF.

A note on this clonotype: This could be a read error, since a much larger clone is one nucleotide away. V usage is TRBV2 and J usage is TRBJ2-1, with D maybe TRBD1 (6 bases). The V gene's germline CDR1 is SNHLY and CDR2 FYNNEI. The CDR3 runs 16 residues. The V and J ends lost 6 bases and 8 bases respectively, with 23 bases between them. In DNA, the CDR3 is TGTGCCAGCAGCCCCGCCCCCCTAGTACAGGGCTATGAGCAGTTCTTC. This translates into CASSPAPLVQGYEQFF.

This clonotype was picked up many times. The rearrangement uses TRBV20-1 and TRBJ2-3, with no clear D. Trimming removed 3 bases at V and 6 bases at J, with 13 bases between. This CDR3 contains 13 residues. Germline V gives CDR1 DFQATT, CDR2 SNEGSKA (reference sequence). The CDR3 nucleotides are TGCAGTGCTAGCCCTCAGACCCGGGATACGCAGTATTTT. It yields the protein CSASPQTRDTQYF.